The TCR beta chain described here comes from a study of T cells in Graves' hyperthyroidism and ophthalmopathy (dated by TCRdb to between 2018 and 2021). At the level of the whole study: Peripheral blood was collected at initial diagnosis, before any treatment. For training and testing, the 95 to 100 patients in the discovery cohort were randomly divided in a 7:3 ratio. An independent validation cohort of under 20 hyperthyroidism patients and about 16 patients who later progressed to ophthalmopathy tested prospective prediction of ophthalmopathy. TCR Vbeta CDR3 sequencing of 135 peripheral blood samples (approximately 44 ophthalmopathy, 75 to 80 hyperthyroidism and 17 progressor patients) is reported in the paper. In addition, the study compared T-cell repertoires in thyroid tissue and in blood from roughly 6 Graves' hyperthyroidism patients. To identify TCR V-J signatures that set the groups apart, the researchers used a discovery cohort of more than 95 patients, made up of 43 with Graves' ophthalmopathy and 55 to 65 with stable Graves' hyperthyroidism. After blood sampling, hyperthyroidism patients were treated with methimazole at a starting dose of 30 mg daily, and ophthalmopathy patients were treated with high-dose intravenous methylprednisolone. What the research found in general, with its limitations: Most expanded thyroid clonotypes (frequency above 0.001) were also found in blood, which suggests that blood repertoires may mirror thyroid immune responses. During validation, the model predicted progression to ophthalmopathy a median of around six months ahead of onset, with more than 60% sensitivity and more than 72% specificity. A 13 V-J signature model separated ophthalmopathy from stable hyperthyroidism, with around 91% sensitivity and about 81% specificity in cross-validation and 80%/75% in testing. No statistical method was used to fix the sample size in advance, and group allocation was not hidden from the investigators.

This clonotype was seen repeatedly, ten times or more. Which antigen it targets is not known. Qualities for individual bases were not recorded, and no much larger clone is one base off. The TCR beta CDR3 regions were amplified from RNA transcripts. A first-round RT-PCR of the TCR CDR3 used the HTBI primer set with the Qiagen OneStep RT-PCR kit. Libraries were constructed in a second round of multiplex PCR, after which size selection and purification were performed. Paired-end sequencing of the libraries was performed with 100 bp reads on an Illumina HiSeq2000. Turning to the authors' computational methods: SOAPnuke was used to process the raw data, throwing out any read that contained adapters or uncalled bases, had a mean Phred below 15, or lacked an exact constant-primer or identifier match. COPE v1.2.5 was used to merge high-quality paired reads, and clonotypes were defined as unique nucleotide sequences. MiTCR v1.1 was used to align the clonotypes against IMGT TRBV, TRBD and TRBJ reference segments. The analysis was restricted to V-J combinations with a frequency above 0.0001, which together covered roughly 99% of the repertoires. A TCS score was defined as the ratio between F50 (clonal expansion) and ExV (chaos), using BLOSUM62-based TCRdist between CDR3 peptides within each V-J. Welch's t-statistics and random forest reduced around 550 V-J features to 13, which were used in a naive Bayes classifier (R e1071). TCRdb reran the public reads through fastp at Q25 and MiXCR, keeping productive beta chains. Each CDR3 protein gets just one entry, which takes the most common genes and DNA from the rows behind it. TCRdb assigned the V and J calls; the authors' analysis was not used. In all, the sample holds almost 350,000 distinct CDR3 sequences, and 18% of those were seen once. The biggest ten clones account for roughly 16% of the sample.

CDR1 and CDR2 are drawn from the germline V gene: SGHAT, FQNNGV. V sheds 4 bases and J sheds 1 base, leaving 13 bases between their ends. The CDR3 sequence holds 15 residues, the cysteine and phenylalanine included. Only the CDR3 region is kept as DNA, spanning 45 bases read in frame from base 1. Ophthalmopathy patients had moderately to severely active disease, with a Clinical Activity Score of 3 or more, a NOSPECS grade of 4 or more, and a disease duration of less than 3 months. Any patient with an uncontrolled infection, another autoimmune disease, pregnancy or lactation was excluded. Diagnoses were established on the basis of clinical symptoms, serum thyroxine and TRAb, thyroid ultrasound, and orbital computed tomography. PBMCs were separated from roughly 9.6 ml of fresh peripheral blood using Ficoll-Paque density gradient centrifugation. Total RNA was extracted with Trizol reagent, and quality was checked on an Agilent 2100 Bioanalyzer.

The sequence came from a woman aged 40-49 years with Graves' ophthalmopathy. Specimen: blood. The rearrangement combines TRBV11-2 with TRBJ1-1; the D gene identity is not certain. The DNA sequence follows: TGTGCCAGCAGCTCCCATGGCGACGCGAACACTGAAGCTTTCTTT. It codes for CASSSHGDANTEAFF.